Following are 20 T cell receptor beta chains from one sample sequenced in a study of blood T cell repertoires in COVID-19. The method was immunoSEQ multiplex PCR; TCRdb's version includes in-frame clones alone and lacks a portion of them. The data show around 310,000 clones, with 90% seen just once and around 0.98% held by the top ten. The sample comprised peripheral blood. The receptors shown here come from a woman between 40 and 55 years old with COVID-19, enrolled during active disease.

The table lists this clone with a count of one. V and J are TRBV28 and TRBJ1-2; 7 bases are a match to TRBD1. V trimming: 3 bases; J trimming: 6 bases; junction bases outside the gene matches: 10. The CDR3 has 15 residues. Germline assignment: CDR1 MDHEN and CDR2 SYDVKM. The CDR3 nucleotides read TGTGCCAGCAGTTTGACAGGGCGGGCTAGGGATGGCTACACCTTC. Translation: CASSLTGRARDGYTF.

As to this clone: Distinct nucleotide sequences in the sample also encode this CDR3. The chain uses TRBV5-1 and TRBJ2-2, with TRBD2 identical over 11 bases. This CDR3 contains 16 residues. V lost 5 bases, J lost 2 bases, and 5 bases stayed unmatched. Germline-derived CDR1 and CDR2 are SGHRS and YFSETQ. Here the CDR3 reads CASSFLAGGNTGELFF. CDR3 sequence (DNA): TGCGCCAGCAGTTTCCTAGCGGGGGGAAACACCGGGGAGCTGTTTTTT.

The rearrangement uses TRBV6-5 and TRBJ2-1, with 8 bases matching TRBD1. The CDR3 is made up of 11 amino acids. Germline CDR1 and CDR2: MNHEY and SVGAGI. With V trimmed by 10 bases and J by 6 bases, 2 bases remained unmatched. Here the CDR3 reads CATDRANEQFF. In DNA form, the CDR3 reads TGTGCCACGGACAGGGCCAATGAGCAGTTCTTC.

This clone was seen only once. This sequence joins TRBV3-1 (or the pseudogene TRBV3-2) and TRBJ1-2; weak D call: TRBD1 (6 bases). V dropped 0 bases and J dropped 7 bases, with 15 bases sitting between them. The CDR3 has 15 residues. Germline lookup yields CDR1 LGHDT and CDR2 YNNKEL (reference sequence). CDR3 coding DNA: TGTGCCAGCAGCCAAGATCCCGGGGGGGCGGCTGGCTACACCTTC. Translation gives CASSQDPGGAAGYTF.

The chain uses TRBV7-9 and TRBJ1-4, with 7 bases matching TRBD1. The germline gives CDR1 SEHNR, CDR2 FQNEAQ (reference sequence). The CDR3 extends over 16 amino acids. The V gene end was trimmed by 5 bases and the J gene end by 0 bases; junction bases not matched to a gene: 6. CDR3 DNA sequence: TGTGCCAGCAGCCTAATCCAGGGGGCAACTAATGAAAAACTGTTTTTT. Translated: CASSLIQGATNEKLFF.

This clone was seen just once. This chain joins TRBV19 and TRBJ2-7; D not certain. Trimming removed 6 bases from V and 5 bases from J, with 20 bases in between. CDR3 length: 15 residues. Per germline, CDR1 LNHDA and CDR2 SQIVND (reference sequence). The CDR3 DNA reads as TGTGCCAGTAGCGGCCTAACGGTCGGGTCCCACGAGCAGTACTTC. As protein: CASSGLTVGSHEQYF.

This sequence joins TRBV6-2 or TRBV6-3 and TRBJ2-7, with D tentatively TRBD2 (5 bases). The CDR3 covers 16 residues. V was shortened by 0 bases and J by 4 bases, with 16 bases between the two germline ends. Germline V gene sequence: CDR1 MNHEY, CDR2 SVGEGT. The CDR3 sequence is CASSYSLKRAGYEQYF. The CDR3 DNA reads TGTGCCAGCAGTTACTCTCTTAAGAGGGCTGGGTACGAGCAGTACTTC.

The chain is built from TRBV4-2 and TRBJ1-4, with 8 positions matching TRBD1. Germline CDR1 LGHNA, CDR2 YNFKEQ. The CDR3 spans 15 residues. Losses at the gene ends were 1 base for V and 4 bases for J; bases not matched to a gene: 2. CDR3 protein: CASSQAGGGNEKLFF. For the CDR3, the DNA is TGTGCCAGCAGCCAAGCAGGGGGCGGTAATGAAAAACTGTTTTTT.

CDR3 protein: CAWSVNRYQPQHF. Here the CDR3 DNA reads TGTGCCTGGAGTGTCAACAGGTATCAGCCCCAGCATTTT. This chain connects TRBV30 to TRBJ1-5; D possibly corresponds to TRBD1 (5 bases). There are 13 residues in the CDR3. Trimming removed 0 bases at V and 5 bases at J, with 8 bases between. Germline lookup yields CDR1 GTSNPN and CDR2 SVGIG (reference sequence).

This clone was seen only once. The chain carries TRBV28 and TRBJ2-6; 7 nucleotides align to TRBD1. The CDR3 extends over 14 amino acids. Germline trimming cut 9 bases from V and 4 bases from J; bases unmatched to any gene: 6. Germline CDR1 MDHEN, CDR2 SYDVKM. The CDR3 region is CASFDRVGANVLTF. In DNA, the CDR3 is TGTGCCAGTTTCGACAGGGTCGGGGCCAACGTCCTGACTTTC.

This rearrangement joins TRBV5-1 to TRBJ1-4; 9 bases are a match to TRBD1. The CDR3 totals 16 residues. In germline, CDR1 is SGHRS, CDR2 YFSETQ. Losses at the gene ends were 4 bases for V and 0 bases for J; bases not matched to a gene: 4. The CDR3 DNA is TGCGCCAGCAGCCCGAGACAGGGGGCAACTAATGAAAAACTGTTTTTT. Translating gives CASSPRQGATNEKLFF.

The chain carries TRBV20-1 and TRBJ1-5, with 9 nucleotides matching TRBD1. The CDR3 contains 16 residues. J gave up 4 bases and V 3 bases, and 10 bases lay outside the gene matches. Germline V lookup: CDR1 DFQATT, CDR2 SNEGSKA (reference sequence). The CDR3 sequence is CSASTRWTGDNQPQHF. As DNA, the CDR3 is TGCAGTGCTAGTACCCGATGGACAGGGGATAATCAGCCCCAGCATTTT.

This clone is a singleton in its sample. The rearrangement joins TRBV7-2 to TRBJ1-1; unclear D gene. V gave up 1 base and J gave up 3 bases, with 9 bases separating them. Germline V gene data show CDR1 as SGHTA and CDR2 as FQGNSA. This CDR3 region has 14 residues. CDR3 DNA: TGTGCCAGCAGCTTAGTTGAGGGTTACACTGAAGCTTTCTTT. Protein sequence: CASSLVEGYTEAFF.

The chain uses TRBV15 and TRBJ1-5; possibly TRBD1 for D (5 bases). With 3 bases removed from V and 5 bases from J, the gap between germline ends came to 11 bases. The CDR3 consists of 14 residues. Germline CDR1 and CDR2: LNHNV and YYDKDF (reference sequence). CDR3 protein: CATSRTGGDQPQHF. In DNA, the CDR3 is TGTGCCACCAGCAGGACTGGAGGGGATCAGCCCCAGCATTTT. Drawing the rest from reference TRBV15 and TRBJ1-5, the complete variable domain is DAMVIQNPRYQVTQFGKPVTLSCSQTLNHNVMYWYQQKSSQAPKLLFHYYDKDFNNEADTPDNFQSRRPNTSFCFLDIRSPGLGDTAMYLCATSRTGGDQPQHFGDGTRLSIL.

V gene TRBV7-8 combines with J gene TRBJ2-1; possibly TRBD1 for D (6 bases). The CDR3 has 16 residues. Trimming cost V 5 bases and J 0 bases, with 14 bases left between them. Germline lookup yields CDR1 SGHVS and CDR2 FQNEAQ. The CDR3 protein is CASSIRTASSYNEQFF. Written as DNA, the CDR3 is TGTGCCAGCAGCATCCGGACAGCAAGCTCCTACAATGAGCAGTTCTTC.

This sequence joins TRBV5-1 and TRBJ2-1; D uncertain. Germline CDR1 is SGHRS and CDR2 is YFSETQ. V was pared by 0 bases and J by 7 bases, with 8 bases between. The CDR3 covers 13 residues. The CDR3, as DNA: TGCGCCAGCAGCTTGGGACTCGGTAATGAGCAGTTCTTC. It encodes CASSLGLGNEQFF.

This clone occurred once. The chain uses TRBV19 and TRBJ2-5, with 15 bases that match TRBD2. V was clipped by 5 bases and J by 5 bases; unmatched bases: 6. Germline V gives CDR1 LNHDA, CDR2 SQIVND (reference sequence). The CDR3 is 16 amino acids. The DNA for the CDR3 is TGTGCCAGTAGTGGACTAGCGGGGGGGCCTCGGGAGACCCAGTACTTC. Amino acids: CASSGLAGGPRETQYF.

This clone was detected once. The rearrangement joins TRBV5-1 to TRBJ1-5; a weak D match, TRBD1 (5 bases). The CDR3 spans 15 residues. Germline CDR1 is SGHRS and CDR2 is YFSETQ. With 0 bases removed from V and 0 bases from J, the gap between germline ends came to 7 bases. CDR3 loop: CASSLDQGSNQPQHF. In DNA form, the CDR3 reads TGCGCCAGCAGCTTGGACCAGGGTAGCAATCAGCCCCAGCATTTT.

V and J are TRBV20-1 and TRBJ2-5; 14 bases match TRBD2. The CDR3 spans 16 residues. V lost 3 bases, J lost 4 bases, and 7 bases stayed unmatched. CDR1 is DFQATT and CDR2 is SNEGSKA in the germline V gene (reference sequence). The CDR3 DNA sequence: TGCAGTGCTAGTCGGACTAGCGGGGGGCTCGCAGAGACCCAGTACTTC. Its translation: CSASRTSGGLAETQYF.

The chain links TRBV5-1 to TRBJ1-1; possible D gene TRBD1, 5 bases. V was cut by 6 bases and J by 6 bases, with 9 bases left in between. CDR1 is SGHRS, CDR2 YFSETQ, per germline. The CDR3 consists of 11 residues. CDR3 coding DNA: TGCGCCAGCACTTCAGGGTCTGAAGCTTTCTTT. It translates to CASTSGSEAFF.